This T cell receptor beta chain was sequenced in a study of OX40 agonist ivuxolimab in advanced cancers. Clones were read by immunoSEQ multiplex PCR, and TCRdb kept only the in-frame ones, dropping some. Altogether about 73,000 clones are present, around 89% being singletons, with the ten largest covering approximately 11%. J gave up 5 bases and V 0 bases, and 5 bases lay outside the gene matches. The length of the CDR3 is 15 residues. Germline V CDR1 and CDR2: SGDLS, YYNGEE. Of note for this clone: The antigen is not known.

Whole-study findings and limits: Low normalized T-cell clonal expansion also characterized some of the nonresponders.

This chain connects TRBV9 to TRBJ2-1; 7 bases fit TRBD2. This specimen consisted of CD4+ or CD8+ T cells sorted from blood, obtained in a trial of the OX40 agonist ivuxolimab. The source of this sequence is an adult with an advanced solid tumor such as melanoma, head and neck, liver or kidney cancer. Written as DNA, the CDR3 is TGTGCCAGCAGCGTAGGGTCCAGCGGGAACAATGAGCAGTTCTTC. This translates into CASSVGSSGNNEQFF.